The 10 T cell receptor beta chains below all came from one sample that was sequenced in a study of blood T cell repertoires in COVID-19. The repertoire was sequenced with immunoSEQ multiplex PCR; TCRdb's copy has only in-frame clones and lacks some. The profile shows fewer than 350,000 clones, roughly 85% of them singletons. Sequenced material: PBMCs or T cells enriched from blood (not recorded which). These receptors were collected from a man younger than 45 who had recovered from COVID-19.

The rearrangement uses TRBV2 and TRBJ1-6; no clear D gene. This CDR3 comprises 12 residues. CDR1 SNHLY and CDR2 FYNNEI come from the germline V gene. Trimming stripped 2 bases from V and 9 bases from J, with 5 bases between. CDR3 sequence reads: CASSESGSPLHF. The CDR3 nucleotides read TGTGCCAGCAGTGAATCGGGTTCACCCCTCCACTTT. The variable domain in full, with the rest retrieved from reference TRBV2 and TRBJ1-6, is EPEVTQTPSHQVTQMGQEVILRCVPISNHLYFYWYRQILGQKVEFLVSFYNNEISEKSEIFDDQFSVERPDGSNFTLKIRSTKLEDSAMYFCASSESGSPLHFGNGTRLTVT.

This chain connects TRBV7-2 to TRBJ1-4; possibly TRBD1 for D (5 bases). This CDR3 is 13 amino acids long. The V and J ends lost 1 base and 11 bases respectively, with 11 bases between them. Germline-derived CDR1 and CDR2 are SGHTA and FQGNSA. The CDR3 nucleotides are TGTGCCAGCAGCTTAGAGGGACTTGGGAAACTGTTTTTT. Protein sequence: CASSLEGLGKLFF.

This chain uses TRBV4-3 with TRBJ1-2; no reliable D call. CDR1 LGHNA and CDR2 YSLEER come from the germline V gene. The CDR3 extends over 15 amino acids. Between the trimmed V and J ends, which lost 3 bases and 12 bases, there was a span of 23 bases. DNA for the CDR3: TGCGCCAGCAGCCACGCTACACTTCGGCAGCGGTCACACACCTTC. Translating gives CASSHATLRQRSHTF.

The chain recombines TRBV6-4 with TRBJ2-1, with D tentatively TRBD2 (6 bases). Germline CDR1 is MRHNA and CDR2 is SNTAGT. V lost 6 bases, J lost 0 bases, and 15 bases lay in between. The CDR3 consists of 16 residues. The CDR3 sequence is CASRREAGSSYNEQFF. DNA of the CDR3: TGTGCCAGCAGAAGGGAGGCGGGGAGCTCCTACAATGAGCAGTTCTTC.

The chain employs TRBV12-3 or TRBV12-4 and TRBJ1-6; 10 bases line up with TRBD1. The J segment lost 7 bases and the V segment lost 10 bases, leaving 4 bases of the junction unmatched. This CDR3 comprises 13 residues. The CDR3 DNA is TGTGCCACTACGGGACAGGGGAATTCACCCCTCCACTTT. Its translation is CATTGQGNSPLHF.

In DNA form, the CDR3 reads TGTGCCATCAGTGGATCCTACGGGAGCTCTGGAAACACCATATATTTT. The encoded protein is CAISGSYGSSGNTIYF. The chain combines TRBV10-3 with TRBJ1-3; D gene ambiguous. Trimming left V 4 bases short and J 0 bases short, with 13 bases between. CDR3 size: 16 residues. The germline gives CDR1 ENHRY, CDR2 SYGVKD.

The chain couples TRBV10-1 to TRBJ2-2; D possibly corresponds to TRBD1 (5 bases). Germline V gene lookup returns CDR1 WNHNN and CDR2 SYGVQD (reference sequence). V was trimmed by 4 bases and J by 6 bases, leaving 12 bases between them. This CDR3 is 14 amino acids long. The CDR3 spells CASSALQGPGELFF. The DNA of the CDR3 is TGCGCCAGCAGTGCTCTCCAGGGTCCCGGGGAGCTGTTTTTT.

The J gene is TRBJ1-3, the V gene TRBV6-1; D possibly corresponds to TRBD1 (6 bases). Germline V gives CDR1 MNHNS, CDR2 SASEGT. CDR3 length: 16 residues. Between the trimmed V and J ends, which lost 3 bases and 2 bases, there was a span of 14 bases. The CDR3 here is CASSDRQDFAGNTIYF. CDR3 nucleotides: TGTGCCAGCAGTGACAGACAGGATTTCGCTGGAAACACCATATATTTT.

The V gene is TRBV2, the J gene TRBJ2-7; a weak D match, TRBD2 (5 bases). This CDR3 is built from 19 residues. Germline V lookup: CDR1 SNHLY, CDR2 FYNNEI. Trimming shortened V by 4 bases and J by 0 bases, and 25 bases separated the two germline ends. The CDR3 DNA reads TGTGCCAGCAGTGGCGCCCGGGCGTCCGGAGCGGACTCCTCCTACGAGCAGTACTTC. This sequence encodes CASSGARASGADSSYEQYF.

This clone was observed a few times. The chain links TRBV7-3 to TRBJ1-6; 7 nucleotides align to TRBD1. The ends lost 5 bases at V and 7 bases at J; junction bases unmatched: 8. There are 15 residues in the CDR3. Germline CDR1 reads SGHTA; CDR2 reads FQGTGA. CDR3 in amino acids: CASSPSTGRNSPLHF. CDR3 nucleotides: TGTGCCAGCAGCCCTTCGACAGGGCGAAATTCACCCCTCCACTTT.